The sample holds a few counts of the clone carrying this T cell receptor (beta chain). What it binds is unknown. This entry is derived from a study of early T cells in non-severe SARS-CoV-2 infection. Study background: Unpaired chains resulted from sequencing bulk RNA of unsorted whole blood.

Attached unique molecular identifiers marked individual cDNA molecules. Using its own MiXCR run on the 5' RACE reads, TCRdb lists one record per CDR3 protein. This sample has roughly 40,000 distinct CDR3 sequences, with more than 6.5% found just once. General study results and limits: VDJdb-based annotation leaned toward anti-spike CD8 responses and missed private and CD4 specificities.

V was cut by 2 bases and J by 5 bases, with 7 bases left in between. The CDR3 runs 12 residues. CDR1 is SEHNR, CDR2 FQNEAQ, per germline (reference sequence). This clonotype was sampled from an adult who was a healthcare worker with PCR-confirmed SARS-CoV-2 infection or an uninfected control (not recorded which). The chain combines TRBV7-9 with TRBJ2-7; unclear D gene. Material for sequencing was whole blood. CDR3 loop: CASSLSGDEQYF. The CDR3 DNA reads TGTGCCAGCAGCTTATCCGGAGACGAGCAGTACTTC.